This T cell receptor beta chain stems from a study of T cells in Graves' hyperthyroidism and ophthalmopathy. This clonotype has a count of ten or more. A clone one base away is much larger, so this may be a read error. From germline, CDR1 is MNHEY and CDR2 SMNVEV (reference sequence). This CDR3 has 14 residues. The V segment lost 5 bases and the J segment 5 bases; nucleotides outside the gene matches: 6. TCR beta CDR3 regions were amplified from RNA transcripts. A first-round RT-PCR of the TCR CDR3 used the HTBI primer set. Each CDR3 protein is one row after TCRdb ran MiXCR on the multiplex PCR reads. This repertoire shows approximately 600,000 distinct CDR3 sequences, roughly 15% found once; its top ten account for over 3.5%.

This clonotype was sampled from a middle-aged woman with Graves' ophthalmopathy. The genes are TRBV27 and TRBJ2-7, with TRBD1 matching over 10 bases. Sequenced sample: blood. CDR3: CASSPGTGVHEQYF. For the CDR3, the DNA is TGTGCCAGCAGTCCCGGGACAGGGGTCCACGAGCAGTACTTC.